A selection of T cell receptor beta chains follows, all from one sample in a study of CD8 T cells in ankylosing spondylitis. In TCRdb, the 5' RACE reads were re-called with MiXCR into one record per CDR3 protein. The sample consists of about 400,000 distinct CDR3 sequences, 20% to 25% of them appearing once. Sequencing input: blood, either unsorted or a sorted T cell fraction (not recorded which). The receptors here all came from a male donor with ankylosing spondylitis or in good health (not recorded which). CDR3s include the opening cysteine and the closing phenylalanine or tryptophan. Each record gives: clone size, V gene, D gene, J gene, CDR3 protein, CDR3 DNA. D genes are given only for firm matches. The size field is filled for only some rows; it gives once, few, many or a size class.

>few|TRBV27|-|TRBJ2-6
CASSSGFGANVLTF
TGTGCCAGCAGTTCGGGGTTTGGGGCCAACGTCCTGACTTTC
>-|TRBV11-2|-|TRBJ2-1
CASRLGPNNEQFF
TGTGCCAGCAGGCTGGGGCCGAACAATGAGCAGTTCTTC
>many|TRBV12-3/TRBV12-4|-|TRBJ2-2
CASSPRDTNTGELFF
TGTGCCAGCAGTCCCCGGGACACGAACACCGGGGAGCTGTTTTTT
>-|TRBV10-2|-|TRBJ2-3
CASSSLASADTQYF
TGCGCCAGCAGTTCGCTAGCGTCCGCAGATACGCAGTATTTT
>once|TRBV7-2|-|TRBJ1-5
CASTPQEPRLNQPQHF
TGTGCCAGCACCCCCCAGGAGCCCAGGCTGAATCAGCCCCAGCATTTT
>-|TRBV11-2|-|TRBJ1-6
CASSPGTSYNSPLHF
TGTGCCAGCAGCCCAGGGACGAGCTATAATTCACCCCTCCACTTT
>few|TRBV27|-|TRBJ2-1
CASSPGAGYEQFF
TGTGCCAGCAGTCCAGGGGCTGGCTATGAGCAGTTCTTC
>-|TRBV7-9|-|TRBJ2-1
CASSAGSPDF
TGTGCCAGCAGCGCCGGGTCCCCCGACTTC
>few|TRBV6-5|-|TRBJ2-3
CASSYSPGLPPRGTDTQYF
TGTGCCAGCAGTTACTCCCCTGGACTTCCCCCCCGCGGCACAGATACGCAGTATTTT
>-|TRBV3-1|-|TRBJ2-7
CASSHGRNSYEQYF
TGTGCCAGCAGCCATGGACGGAACTCCTACGAGCAGTACTTC
>few|TRBV7-9|-|TRBJ2-7
CASSLLPLDSSSYEQYF
TGTGCCAGCAGCTTATTACCCCTGGACAGCAGCTCCTACGAGCAGTACTTC
>few|TRBV14|TRBD2|TRBJ2-3
CASSQDTGGPDTQYF
TGTGCCAGCAGCCAAGACACGGGGGGGCCAGATACGCAGTATTTT